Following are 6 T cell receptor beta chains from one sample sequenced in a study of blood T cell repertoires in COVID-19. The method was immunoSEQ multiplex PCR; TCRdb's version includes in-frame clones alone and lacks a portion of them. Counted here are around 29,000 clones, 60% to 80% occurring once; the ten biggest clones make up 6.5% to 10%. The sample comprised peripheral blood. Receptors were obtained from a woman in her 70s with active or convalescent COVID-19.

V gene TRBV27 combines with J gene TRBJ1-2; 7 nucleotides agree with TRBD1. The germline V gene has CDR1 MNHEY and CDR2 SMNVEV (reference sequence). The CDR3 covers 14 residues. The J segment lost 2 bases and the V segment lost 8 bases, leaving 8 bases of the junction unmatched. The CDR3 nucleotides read TGTGCCAGCTCCCCAGGGGGTAAGAACTATGGCTACACCTTC. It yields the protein CASSPGGKNYGYTF.

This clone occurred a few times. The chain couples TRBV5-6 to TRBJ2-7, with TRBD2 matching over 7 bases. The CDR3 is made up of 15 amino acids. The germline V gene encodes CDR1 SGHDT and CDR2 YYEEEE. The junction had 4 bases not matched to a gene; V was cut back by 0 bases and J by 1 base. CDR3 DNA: TGTGCCAGCAGCTTGGACGGCGGGAGTTCCTACGAGCAGTACTTC. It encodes CASSLDGGSSYEQYF.

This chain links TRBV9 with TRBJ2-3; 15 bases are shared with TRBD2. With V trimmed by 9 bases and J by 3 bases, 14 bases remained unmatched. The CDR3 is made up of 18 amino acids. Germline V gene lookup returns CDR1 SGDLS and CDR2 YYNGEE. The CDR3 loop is CAKSRTSGGALSTDTQYF. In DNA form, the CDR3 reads TGTGCCAAAAGCCGGACTAGCGGGGGGGCATTATCTACAGATACGCAGTATTTT.

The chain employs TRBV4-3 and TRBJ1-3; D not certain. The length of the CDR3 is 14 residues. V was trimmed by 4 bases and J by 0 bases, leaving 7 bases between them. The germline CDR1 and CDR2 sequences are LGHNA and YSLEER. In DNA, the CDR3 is TGCGCCAGCAGCCCCAGTCTCTCTGGAAACACCATATATTTT. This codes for CASSPSLSGNTIYF.

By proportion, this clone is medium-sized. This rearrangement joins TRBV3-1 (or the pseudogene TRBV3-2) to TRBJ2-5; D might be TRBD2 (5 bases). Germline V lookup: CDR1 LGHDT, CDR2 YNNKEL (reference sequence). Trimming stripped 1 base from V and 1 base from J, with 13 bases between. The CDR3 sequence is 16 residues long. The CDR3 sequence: CASSQGQSGFQETQYF. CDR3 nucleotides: TGTGCCAGCAGCCAAGGCCAGTCGGGGTTCCAAGAGACCCAGTACTTC.

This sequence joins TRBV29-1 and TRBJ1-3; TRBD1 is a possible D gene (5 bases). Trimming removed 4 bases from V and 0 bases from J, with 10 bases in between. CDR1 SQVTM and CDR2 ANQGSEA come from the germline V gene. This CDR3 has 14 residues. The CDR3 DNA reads TGCAGCGTTGGGGAGGGGTTCTCTGGAAACACCATATATTTT. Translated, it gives CSVGEGFSGNTIYF.